This TCR beta chain was sequenced for a study of siplizumab effects on memory and regulatory T cells. Cocultured for roughly six days at 37°C were the mixed lymphocyte reaction cells. The CDR3 covers 13 residues. Trimming shortened V by 5 bases and J by 6 bases, and 14 bases separated the two germline ends. Germline CDR1 is MNHNY and CDR2 is SVGAGI (reference sequence). A few counts support this clone. Its antigen remains unknown. Method: immunoSEQ multiplex PCR; TCRdb's copy keeps in-frame clones and lacks some. Among 6,000 to 8,500 clones listed, about 40% were seen once. The material sequenced was CFSE-low (dividing) CD8+ T cells sorted from an allogeneic mixed lymphocyte reaction. The receptor was isolated from a human donor in good health; the cells came from an allogeneic mixed lymphocyte reaction. The chain recombines TRBV6-6 with TRBJ2-7; a possible D gene is TRBD2 (6 bases). CDR3 DNA sequence: TGTGCCAGCAGTCTATACCTAGCGAGCGAGCAGTACTTC. This encodes CASSLYLASEQYF.